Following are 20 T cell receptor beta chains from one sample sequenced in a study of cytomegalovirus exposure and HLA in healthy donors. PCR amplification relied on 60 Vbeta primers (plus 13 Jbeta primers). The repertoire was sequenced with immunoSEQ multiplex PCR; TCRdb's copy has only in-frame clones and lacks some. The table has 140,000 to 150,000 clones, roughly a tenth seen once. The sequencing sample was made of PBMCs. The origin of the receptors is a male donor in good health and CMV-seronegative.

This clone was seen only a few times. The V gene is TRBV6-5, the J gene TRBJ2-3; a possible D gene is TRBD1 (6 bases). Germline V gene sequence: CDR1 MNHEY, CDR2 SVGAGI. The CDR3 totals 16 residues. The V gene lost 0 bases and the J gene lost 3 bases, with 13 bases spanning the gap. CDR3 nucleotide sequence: TGTGCCAGCAGTTACTCATCGGCAGGGGTGACAGATACGCAGTATTTT. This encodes CASSYSSAGVTDTQYF.

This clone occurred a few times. CDR3 sequence (DNA): TGTGCCAGTAGCACACTAGCGGGGGGGCCGGGTGAGCAGTACTTC. It yields the protein CASSTLAGGPGEQYF. The V call is TRBV19, the J call TRBJ2-7, with 13 bases lining up with TRBD2. The V and J ends lost 6 bases and 7 bases, in that order; junction bases with no gene match: 9. Germline CDR1 is LNHDA and CDR2 is SQIVND (reference sequence). CDR3 length: 15 amino acids.

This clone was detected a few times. The CDR3 reads CATSRRELVRDEQYF. For the CDR3, the DNA is TGTGCCACCAGCAGACGGGAGCTTGTGAGGGACGAGCAGTACTTC. The genes are TRBV15 and TRBJ2-7; tentatively, D is TRBD2 (6 bases). Germline CDR1 is LNHNV and CDR2 is YYDKDF (reference sequence). V was clipped by 2 bases and J by 5 bases, with 16 bases between them. The length of the CDR3 is 15 residues.

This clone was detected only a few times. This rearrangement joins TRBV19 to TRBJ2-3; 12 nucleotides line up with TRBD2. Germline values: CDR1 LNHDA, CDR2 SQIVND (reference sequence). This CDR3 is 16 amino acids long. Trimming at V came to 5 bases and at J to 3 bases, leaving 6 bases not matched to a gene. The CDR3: CASSVRLAGDTDTQYF. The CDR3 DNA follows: TGTGCCAGTAGTGTCAGACTAGCGGGGGATACAGATACGCAGTATTTT.

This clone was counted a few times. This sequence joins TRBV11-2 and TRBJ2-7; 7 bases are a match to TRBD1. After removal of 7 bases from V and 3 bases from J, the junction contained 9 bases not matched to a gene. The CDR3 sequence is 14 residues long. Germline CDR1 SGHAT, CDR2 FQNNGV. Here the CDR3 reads CASTPDGDSYEQYF. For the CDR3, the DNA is TGTGCCAGCACCCCCGACGGGGACAGCTACGAGCAGTACTTC.

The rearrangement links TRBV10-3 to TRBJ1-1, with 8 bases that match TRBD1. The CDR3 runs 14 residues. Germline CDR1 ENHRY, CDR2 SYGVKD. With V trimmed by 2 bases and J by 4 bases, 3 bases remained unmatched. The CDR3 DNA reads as TGTGCCATCAGTGAGGGACAGGGACTCACTGAAGCTTTCTTT. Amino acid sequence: CAISEGQGLTEAFF.

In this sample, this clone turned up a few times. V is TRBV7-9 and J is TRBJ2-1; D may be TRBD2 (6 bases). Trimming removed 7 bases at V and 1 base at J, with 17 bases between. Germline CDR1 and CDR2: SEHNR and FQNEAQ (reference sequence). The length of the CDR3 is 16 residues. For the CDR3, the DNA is TGTGCCAGCATCTCAGTAAAGCGGGTTTCCTACAATGAGCAGTTCTTC. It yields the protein CASISVKRVSYNEQFF.

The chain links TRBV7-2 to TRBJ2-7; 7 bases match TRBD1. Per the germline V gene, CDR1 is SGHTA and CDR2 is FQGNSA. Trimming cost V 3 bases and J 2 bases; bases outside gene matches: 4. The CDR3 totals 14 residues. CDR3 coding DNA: TGTGCCAGCAGCTTTGGGACAGCCGCCTACGAGCAGTACTTC. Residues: CASSFGTAAYEQYF.

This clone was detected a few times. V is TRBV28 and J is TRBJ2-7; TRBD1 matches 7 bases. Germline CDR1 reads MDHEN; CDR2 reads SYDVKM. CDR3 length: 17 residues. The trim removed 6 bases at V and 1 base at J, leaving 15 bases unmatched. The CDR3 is CASSLTLTGSQSYEQYF. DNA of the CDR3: TGTGCCAGCAGCCTAACCCTGACAGGGTCTCAATCCTACGAGCAGTACTTC.

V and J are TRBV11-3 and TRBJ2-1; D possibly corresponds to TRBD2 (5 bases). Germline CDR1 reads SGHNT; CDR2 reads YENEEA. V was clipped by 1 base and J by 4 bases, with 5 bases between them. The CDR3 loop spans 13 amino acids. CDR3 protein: CASSLGRYNEQFF. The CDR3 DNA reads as TGTGCCAGCAGCTTAGGGAGGTACAATGAGCAGTTCTTC.

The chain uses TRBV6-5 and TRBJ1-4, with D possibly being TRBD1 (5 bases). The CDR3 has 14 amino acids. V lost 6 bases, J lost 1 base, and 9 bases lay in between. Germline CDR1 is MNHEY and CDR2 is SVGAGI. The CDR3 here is CASRRGLTNEKLFF. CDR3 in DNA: TGTGCCAGCAGAAGGGGTTTAACTAATGAAAAACTGTTTTTT.

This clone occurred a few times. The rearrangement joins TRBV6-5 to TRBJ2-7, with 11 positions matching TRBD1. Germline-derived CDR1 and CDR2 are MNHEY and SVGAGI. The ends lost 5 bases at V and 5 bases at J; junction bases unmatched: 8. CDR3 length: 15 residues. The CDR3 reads CASSRRDRGVHEQYF. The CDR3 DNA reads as TGTGCCAGCAGTCGACGGGACAGGGGGGTCCACGAGCAGTACTTC.

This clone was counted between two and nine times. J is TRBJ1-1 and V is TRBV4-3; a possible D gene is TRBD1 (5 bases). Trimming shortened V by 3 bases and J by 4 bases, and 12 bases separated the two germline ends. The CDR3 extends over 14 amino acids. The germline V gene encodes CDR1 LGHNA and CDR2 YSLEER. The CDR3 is CASSHGRVGTEAFF. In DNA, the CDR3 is TGCGCCAGCAGCCATGGCAGGGTTGGCACTGAAGCTTTCTTT.

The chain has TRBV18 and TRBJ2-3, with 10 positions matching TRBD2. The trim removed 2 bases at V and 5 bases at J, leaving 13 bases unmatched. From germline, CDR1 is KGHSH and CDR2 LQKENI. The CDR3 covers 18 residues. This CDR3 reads CASSPYPQSGGAQDTQYF. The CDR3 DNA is TGTGCCAGCTCACCATACCCCCAGAGCGGGGGGGCCCAAGATACGCAGTATTTT.

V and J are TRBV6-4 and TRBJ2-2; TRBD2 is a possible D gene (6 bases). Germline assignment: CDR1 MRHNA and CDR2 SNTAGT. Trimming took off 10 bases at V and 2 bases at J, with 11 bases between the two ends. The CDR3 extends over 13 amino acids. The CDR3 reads CATLRGNTGELFF. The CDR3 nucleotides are TGTGCCACCCTGCGGGGTAACACCGGGGAGCTGTTTTTT.

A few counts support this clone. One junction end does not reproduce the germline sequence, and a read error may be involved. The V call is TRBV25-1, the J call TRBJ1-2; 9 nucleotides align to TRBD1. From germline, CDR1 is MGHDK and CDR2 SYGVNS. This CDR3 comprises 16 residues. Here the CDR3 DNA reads TGTGTCAGCACTTCGCGATTAAACGAGGGACAGGGAGGCTACACCTTC. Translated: CVSTSRLNEGQGGYTF.

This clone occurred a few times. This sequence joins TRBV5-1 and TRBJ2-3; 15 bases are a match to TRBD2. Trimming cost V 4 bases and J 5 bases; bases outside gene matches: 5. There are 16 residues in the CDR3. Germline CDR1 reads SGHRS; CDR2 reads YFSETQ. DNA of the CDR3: TGCGCCAGCAGCATCGGGACTAGCGGGGGGCAAGATACGCAGTATTTT. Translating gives CASSIGTSGGQDTQYF.

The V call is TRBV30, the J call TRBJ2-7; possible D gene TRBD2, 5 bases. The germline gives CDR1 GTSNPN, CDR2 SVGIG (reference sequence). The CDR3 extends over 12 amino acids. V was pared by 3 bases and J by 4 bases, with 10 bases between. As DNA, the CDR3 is TGTGCCTGGAGCCGGGATGGGTACGAGCAGTACTTC. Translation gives CAWSRDGYEQYF.

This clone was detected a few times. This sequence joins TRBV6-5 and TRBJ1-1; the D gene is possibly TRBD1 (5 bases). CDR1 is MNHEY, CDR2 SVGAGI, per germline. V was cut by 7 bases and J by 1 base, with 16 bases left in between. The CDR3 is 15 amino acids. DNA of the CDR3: TGTGCCAGCACAGAGACCTATCAGGGGAACACTGAAGCTTTCTTT. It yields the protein CASTETYQGNTEAFF.

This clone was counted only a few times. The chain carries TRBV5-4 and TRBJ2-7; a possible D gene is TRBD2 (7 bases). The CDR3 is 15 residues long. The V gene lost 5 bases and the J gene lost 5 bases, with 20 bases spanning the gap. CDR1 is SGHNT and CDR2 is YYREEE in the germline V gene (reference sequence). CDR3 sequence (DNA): TGTGCCAGCAGGGGCCAGATCGGGGGGCAGGACGAGCAGTACTTC. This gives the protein CASRGQIGGQDEQYF.